The 30 T cell receptor beta chains below were found in one sample sequenced in a study of blood T cells in healthy people across ages. Using a J-beta primer mix together with a sample-barcoded 5' primer, a second PCR was run for about 6 to 11 cycles. TCRdb itself ran the 5' RACE reads through MiXCR, one entry per CDR3 protein. The sample has around 800,000 distinct CDR3 sequences; less than 70% are singletons. The sample taken for sequencing was blood. The source is a man older than 75 in good health.

The J gene is TRBJ2-4, the V gene TRBV20-1, with D tentatively TRBD1 or TRBD2 (5 bases each). Germline assignment: CDR1 DFQATT and CDR2 SNEGSKA (reference sequence). CDR3 length: 15 residues. V was trimmed by 4 bases and J by 10 bases, leaving 23 bases between them. This chain's CDR3 is CSAINPGRRTGIQYF. The CDR3 DNA reads TGCAGTGCTATTAATCCGGGACGCCGGACGGGTATTCAGTACTTC.

This chain links TRBV2 with TRBJ1-1; 9 positions agree with TRBD1. The CDR3 runs to 14 residues. Trimming cost V 4 bases and J 5 bases; bases outside gene matches: 5. Germline V gene data show CDR1 as SNHLY and CDR2 as FYNNEI. This CDR3 reads CASSVTGGWTEAFF. The CDR3 DNA follows: TGTGCCAGCAGTGTGACAGGGGGTTGGACTGAAGCTTTCTTT. Drawing the rest from reference TRBV2 and TRBJ1-1, the complete variable domain is EPEVTQTPSHQVTQMGQEVILRCVPISNHLYFYWYRQILGQKVEFLVSFYNNEISEKSEIFDDQFSVERPDGSNFTLKIRSTKLEDSAMYFCASSVTGGWTEAFFGQGTRLTVV.

This clonotype was seen only a few times. The chain couples TRBV5-1 to TRBJ1-4; 9 positions match TRBD1. The CDR3 loop spans 14 amino acids. J was trimmed by 7 bases and V by 4 bases; bases with no gene match: 5. The V gene's germline CDR1 is SGHRS and CDR2 YFSETQ. The CDR3 nucleotides are TGCGCCAGCAGCATGGGGACAGGGAGTGAAAAACTGTTTTTT. Amino acids: CASSMGTGSEKLFF.

This clonotype was seen a single time. The gene calls are TRBV11-2 and TRBJ2-4, with 10 bases that match TRBD1. The J call may not be correct, given that the DNA end is closer to TRBJ2-7. Germline V gives CDR1 SGHAT, CDR2 FQNNGV. This CDR3 is 18 amino acids long. CDR3 in DNA: TGTGCCAGCAGCTTACCCGGGACAGGGGTCCACGGCTCCTACGAGCAGTACTTC. Amino acids: CASSLPGTGVHGSYEQYF.

This clonotype showed up just a few times. The chain recombines TRBV28 with TRBJ2-7; 7 nucleotides align to TRBD1. Germline values: CDR1 MDHEN, CDR2 SYDVKM. The CDR3 contains 14 residues. V lost 6 bases to trimming and J lost 3 bases; unmatched junction nucleotides: 8. The DNA for the CDR3 is TGTGCCAGCAGCCGACAGGGCTCGGGCTACGAGCAGTACTTC. It codes for CASSRQGSGYEQYF.

Only a few counts were recorded for this clonotype. The CDR3 sequence: CATRTGGDEQFF. The DNA for the CDR3 is TGTGCCACTCGGACAGGGGGCGATGAGCAGTTCTTC. V usage is TRBV10-3 and J usage is TRBJ2-1, with 11 bases identical to TRBD1. The CDR3 is made up of 12 amino acids. The ends lost 10 bases at V and 8 bases at J; junction bases unmatched: 4. The germline CDR1 and CDR2 sequences are ENHRY and SYGVKD.

The chain carries TRBV3-1 and TRBJ2-1; possible D gene TRBD2, 5 bases. From germline, CDR1 is LGHDT and CDR2 YNNKEL (reference sequence). CDR3 length: 15 amino acids. Trimming removed 0 bases at V and 12 bases at J, with 18 bases between. The CDR3 sequence is CASSQEGLLARWQFF. CDR3 sequence (DNA): TGTGCCAGCAGCCAAGAGGGCCTCCTAGCTCGTTGGCAGTTCTTC.

Points on this clonotype: This may be a read error: a much more frequent sequence differs by one nucleotide. The CDR3 end shows no conserved phenylalanine or tryptophan, and so a read error is likely. V usage is TRBV29-1 and J usage is TRBJ2-4; D ambiguous. The V and J ends lost 5 bases and 5 bases respectively, with 7 bases between them. The CDR3 has 11 amino acids. CDR1 is SQVTM, CDR2 ANQGSEA, per germline. The chain's CDR3 is CSVRAENIQYL. CDR3 coding DNA: TGCAGCGTTCGTGCCGAAAACATTCAGTACTTG.

This clonotype was detected a few times. This chain links TRBV7-9 with TRBJ2-5, with 7 positions matching TRBD2. J lost 2 bases, V lost 4 bases, and 13 bases had no gene match. The CDR3 spans 17 residues. CDR1 and CDR2 (germline): SEHNR, FQNEAQ (reference sequence). CDR3 nucleotide sequence: TGTGCCAGCAGCTCTTCAACCCGACTAGCAAGACAAGAGACCCAGTACTTC. Protein product: CASSSSTRLARQETQYF.

This chain joins TRBV27 and TRBJ2-1; D possibly corresponds to TRBD1 (6 bases). Between the trimmed V and J ends, which lost 4 bases and 3 bases, there was a span of 13 bases. The CDR3 runs to 15 residues. From germline, CDR1 is MNHEY and CDR2 SMNVEV (reference sequence). The CDR3 sequence: CASSSLGTNYNEQFF. CDR3 sequence (DNA): TGTGCCAGCAGTTCCCTGGGGACAAACTACAATGAGCAGTTCTTC.

CDR3 in DNA: TGCGCCAGCAGCCAACCCCCGGGACGGACGCTCTCGTGTGGCTACACCTTC. Translated: CASSQPPGRTLSCGYTF. The chain couples TRBV4-3 to TRBJ1-2, with a possible D match to TRBD1 (5 bases). The CDR3 contains 17 residues. Germline V CDR1 and CDR2: LGHNA, YSLEER. Trimming stripped 2 bases from V and 7 bases from J, with 23 bases between.

The V gene is TRBV5-1, the J gene TRBJ2-5; D perhaps matches TRBD2 (6 bases). This CDR3 has 14 residues. The V gene's germline CDR1 is SGHRS and CDR2 YFSETQ. Trimming took 3 bases from V and 1 from J, leaving 10 bases between them. CDR3: CASSWRDGQETQYF. In DNA, the CDR3 is TGCGCCAGCAGCTGGCGGGACGGCCAAGAGACCCAGTACTTC.

This clonotype was detected only a few times. V is TRBV10-3 and J is TRBJ1-5; D gene uncertain. V lost 9 bases and J lost 3, with 6 bases in between. The length of the CDR3 is 11 residues. Germline lookup yields CDR1 ENHRY and CDR2 SYGVKD. CDR3 nucleotides: TGTGCCATTCACAACAATCAGCCCCAGCATTTT. Translating gives CAIHNNQPQHF.

On this clonotype: The junction shows a germline mismatch at one end, possibly a read error. The V gene is TRBV28, the J gene TRBJ2-1; D not certain. The CDR3 is made up of 15 amino acids. CDR1 and CDR2 (germline): MDHEN, SYDVKM. CDR3 in DNA: TGCGCCAGCACCCCCCCAGGCGGACCCTACAATGAGCAGTTCTTC. It codes for CASTPPGGPYNEQFF. Supplemented by reference TRBV28 and TRBJ2-1, the full variable domain reads DVKVTQSSRYLVKRTGEKVFLECVQDMDHENMFWYRQDPGLGLRLIYFSYDVKMKEKGDIPEGYSVSREKKERFSLILESASTNQTSMYLCASTPPGGPYNEQFFGPGTRLTVL.

The chain is built from TRBV24-1 and TRBJ2-1; TRBD2 matches at 10 bases. V was clipped by 4 bases and J by 5 bases; unmatched bases: 7. The CDR3 length is 16 residues. Germline V gene lookup returns CDR1 KGHDR and CDR2 SFDVKD. CDR3: CATSEPSGRGDNEQFF. The CDR3 nucleotides read TGTGCCACCAGTGAACCTAGCGGGAGAGGGGACAATGAGCAGTTCTTC.

The chain couples TRBV7-2 to TRBJ1-6; 9 nucleotides agree with TRBD1. The germline gives CDR1 SGHTA, CDR2 FQGNSA. V lost 4 bases and J lost 10; bases outside the gene matches: 8. The CDR3 contains 15 residues. The CDR3 sequence: CASSSGTGFVSPLHF. Here the CDR3 DNA reads TGTGCCAGCAGCTCTGGGACAGGGTTTGTCTCACCCCTCCACTTT.

The genes are TRBV3-1 and TRBJ2-3; D assignment may be TRBD1 or TRBD2 (5 bases each). From germline, CDR1 is LGHDT and CDR2 YNNKEL (reference sequence). The CDR3 contains 14 residues. The V end was cut by 5 bases, the J end by 0 bases, with 9 bases between. The CDR3 nucleotides are TGTGCCAGCAGCTCGTGGGGGAGCACAGATACGCAGTATTTT. This sequence encodes CASSSWGSTDTQYF.

The gene calls are TRBV7-6 and TRBJ1-2; a possible D gene is TRBD1 (5 bases). Germline CDR1 and CDR2: SGHVS and FNYEAQ. The V gene lost 6 bases and the J gene lost 2 bases, with 10 bases spanning the gap. This CDR3 is built from 13 residues. The CDR3 sequence is CASSWGLNYGYTF. In DNA, the CDR3 is TGTGCCAGCAGTTGGGGACTGAACTATGGCTACACCTTC.

The chain is built from TRBV7-2 and TRBJ2-1; 13 bases agree with TRBD2. CDR1 is SGHTA and CDR2 is FQGNSA in the germline V gene. V gave up 0 bases and J gave up 10 bases; unmatched junction bases: 3. This CDR3 comprises 15 residues. The CDR3 is CASSLAGLAGHEQFF. CDR3 coding DNA: TGTGCCAGCAGCTTAGCGGGACTAGCGGGACACGAGCAGTTCTTC.

This chain connects TRBV28 to TRBJ2-3, with 9 bases lining up with TRBD2. The CDR3 length is 17 residues. With 6 bases clipped from V and 14 bases from J, the junction kept 24 bases outside the gene matches. In germline, CDR1 is MDHEN, CDR2 SYDVKM. For the CDR3, the DNA is TGTGCCAGCAGCCCCCTTGTGGAGCGGGAGGTCGCAGGGAACGCGTATTTT. It yields the protein CASSPLVEREVAGNAYF.

This clonotype was counted only a few times. The chain links TRBV7-2 to TRBJ2-5; unclear D gene. Per germline, CDR1 SGHTA and CDR2 FQGNSA. The length of the CDR3 is 15 residues. V lost 1 base to trimming and J lost 4 bases, with 13 bases between them. CDR3 DNA: TGTGCCAGCAGCTTAGGGGCAGGTCTTGGAGAGACCCAGTACTTC. Translation: CASSLGAGLGETQYF.

The chain has TRBV29-1 and TRBJ2-3; 9 bases are a match to TRBD2. The ends lost 8 bases at V and 4 bases at J; junction bases unmatched: 10. CDR1 is SQVTM and CDR2 is ANQGSEA in the germline V gene. This CDR3 has 14 amino acids. The CDR3 reads CSFAGGAGSDTQYF. CDR3 nucleotides: TGCAGCTTTGCGGGGGGGGCAGGTTCAGATACGCAGTATTTT.

V usage is TRBV12-3 or TRBV12-4 and J usage is TRBJ2-5, with 12 bases matching TRBD2. Unmatched junction bases numbered 7, after V lost 4 bases and J lost 4 bases. The CDR3 is made up of 16 amino acids. Here the CDR3 DNA reads TGTGCCAGCAGTTCTAGCGGGAGGGCCACGGGAGAGACCCAGTACTTC. Encoded protein: CASSSSGRATGETQYF.

This clonotype came up a few times. This chain joins TRBV29-1 and TRBJ1-1, with TRBD1 as a possible D gene (6 bases). Germline lookup yields CDR1 SQVTM and CDR2 ANQGSEA. The CDR3 length is 14 residues. V was clipped by 4 bases and J by 0 bases, with 12 bases between them. The CDR3 coding sequence is TGCAGCGTTGTCAGATCAGGGGTGAACACTGAAGCTTTCTTT. This sequence encodes CSVVRSGVNTEAFF.

A note on this clonotype: Given a much more abundant clone one base away, this may be a read error. This chain uses TRBV28 with TRBJ2-2; TRBD1 is a possible D gene (6 bases). This CDR3 is 13 amino acids long. Germline lookup yields CDR1 MDHEN and CDR2 SYDVKM. The DNA of the CDR3 is TGTACCAGCAGTTCAAGGGGGACCGGGGAGCTGTTTTTT. Its translation is CTSSSRGTGELFF.

The CDR3 reads CASSFGSSQNIQYF. CDR3 in DNA: TGCGCCAGCAGCTTCGGGTCTAGCCAAAACATTCAGTACTTC. This chain joins TRBV5-1 and TRBJ2-4, with TRBD2 as a possible D gene (5 bases). Trimming removed 2 bases from V and 5 bases from J, with 11 bases in between. CDR1 is SGHRS, CDR2 YFSETQ, per germline. CDR3 length: 14 amino acids.

With respect to this clonotype: At one end, the junction sequence differs from germline, possibly due to a read error. V and J are TRBV7-7 and TRBJ2-1, with D unresolved. The germline gives CDR1 SSHAT, CDR2 FNYEAQ (reference sequence). This CDR3 is built from 14 residues. In DNA, the CDR3 is TGTGCTAGCAGCTTAGAGCCCGGGTACAATGAGCAGTTCTTC. Translated: CASSLEPGYNEQFF.

The chain couples TRBV6-1 to TRBJ2-1; 9 positions agree with TRBD2. From germline, CDR1 is MNHNS and CDR2 SASEGT. The J segment lost 8 bases and the V segment lost 6 bases, leaving 11 bases of the junction unmatched. The length of the CDR3 is 15 residues. CDR3 residues: CASREIAGAAYEQFF. For the CDR3, the DNA is TGTGCCAGCAGGGAAATAGCGGGAGCGGCTTATGAGCAGTTCTTC.

The J gene is TRBJ1-5, the V gene TRBV5-1; D possibly corresponds to TRBD1 (6 bases). This CDR3 spans 15 amino acids. The germline gives CDR1 SGHRS, CDR2 YFSETQ. Trimming took 1 base from V and 5 from J, leaving 13 bases between them. The CDR3 DNA sequence: TGCGCCAGCAGCTTGAGCGGGGGCGGGTATCAGCCCCAGCATTTT. This gives the protein CASSLSGGGYQPQHF.

The J gene is TRBJ2-7, the V gene TRBV5-6, with no clear D. The closer fit of TRBJ2-5 to the DNA end suggests the J call may be wrong. CDR1 is SGHDT and CDR2 is YYEEEE in the germline V gene. The CDR3 consists of 13 residues. In nucleotides, the CDR3 is TGTGCCAGCAGCCCCAGCAGGCCAGGGACCCAGTACTTC. Amino acid sequence: CASSPSRPGTQYF.